One T cell receptor beta chain is described in this entry. What it recognizes is unknown. Lysates of CMV-infected fibroblasts at about 10 ug/mL stimulated these cells. Responding CD4+ T cells were sorted by upregulation of both CD40 ligand and CD69. Stimulated PBMCs had first been depleted of CD8+ T cells. The data were obtained in a study of persistence of HIV-infected CD4 T cells. Regarding the study as a whole: The rare CMV-responding cells with HIV-1 proviruses were not separately TCR-sequenced.

Germline V lookup: CDR1 KGHDR, CDR2 SFDVKD. CDR3 length: 15 amino acids. The trim removed 7 bases at V and 5 bases at J, leaving 11 bases unmatched. Sequencing used immunoSEQ version 4 in survey mode. The data were produced by immunoSEQ multiplex PCR, yet TCRdb's version contains in-frame clones alone and is incomplete. The sample shows some 21,000 clones, approximately 80% of them seen only once. The starting material was CD4+ T cells sorted from PBMCs after roughly 19-hour stimulation, obtained from a patient who received antiretroviral therapy. The V call is TRBV24-1, the J call TRBJ1-1; 8 bases match TRBD1. This receptor was taken from an adult man with HIV who was CMV-seropositive. In DNA form, the CDR3 reads TGTGCCACCAGCCAGAATGGACAGGGAGGAACTGAAGCTTTCTTT. Translated, it gives CATSQNGQGGTEAFF.